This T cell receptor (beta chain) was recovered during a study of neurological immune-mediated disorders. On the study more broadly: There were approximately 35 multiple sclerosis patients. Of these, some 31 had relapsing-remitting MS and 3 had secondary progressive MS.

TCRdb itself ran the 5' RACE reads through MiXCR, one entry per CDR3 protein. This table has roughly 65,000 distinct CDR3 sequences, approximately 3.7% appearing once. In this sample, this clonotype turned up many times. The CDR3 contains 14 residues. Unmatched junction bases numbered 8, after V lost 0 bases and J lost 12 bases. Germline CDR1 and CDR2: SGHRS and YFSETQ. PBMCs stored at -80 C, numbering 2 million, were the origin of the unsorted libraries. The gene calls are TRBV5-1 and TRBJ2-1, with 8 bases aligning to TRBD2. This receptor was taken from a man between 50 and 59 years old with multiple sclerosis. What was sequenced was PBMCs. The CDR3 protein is CASSLGLAGIWQFF. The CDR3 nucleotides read TGCGCCAGCAGCTTGGGGTTAGCGGGGATTTGGCAGTTCTTC.